The present T cell receptor (beta chain) was sequenced within a study of blood T cell repertoires in COVID-19. Study context: Both acute and convalescent COVID-19 samples were obtained from the United States, Italy and Spain. In each case, the material was cDNA or gDNA derived from T cells, B-cell-depleted T cells, or PBMCs.

Profiled with immunoSEQ multiplex PCR; TCRdb holds only in-frame clones, not every one. The repertoire includes 200,000 or so clones, roughly 83% of them detected once, and 1.3% sits in the top ten. Participants were aged about 18 to 100 years, lived in 20 to 25 US areas, and enrolled virtually. Participants reported their clinical history, and cohort assignment relied on those reports. The ends were cut back, 2 bases at V and 0 bases at J, with 14 bases in the middle. In germline, CDR1 is LGHNA, CDR2 YNFKEQ. The CDR3 runs to 18 residues. The sequence was obtained from a middle-aged woman with acute COVID-19. Sequenced sample: PBMCs or T cells enriched from blood (not recorded which). The rearrangement joins TRBV4-2 to TRBJ1-6; D uncertain. The CDR3 loop reads CASSQLSPFSSYNSPLHF. Written as DNA, the CDR3 is TGTGCCAGCAGCCAATTAAGCCCCTTTAGCTCCTATAATTCACCCCTCCACTTT.